This T cell receptor beta chain was identified during a study of identical twins. This clonotype occurred many times. No antigen is known for it. Germline V lookup: CDR1 MGHDK, CDR2 SYGVNS. The CDR3 is 15 residues long. V was pared by 4 bases and J by 6 bases, with 19 bases between. Findings and caveats of the study: A lower insertion count was a feature of abundant cord blood beta clonotypes, with no such feature in memory repertoires. Beta out-of-frame twin sharing showed a weaker excess. Its conclusions, products of cross-sectional statistical analysis, did not come from following the same donors.

TCRdb reprocessed the 5' RACE reads via MiXCR and lists one record per CDR3 protein. This sample has hundreds of thousands of distinct CDR3 sequences, with less than 7% found just once. This clonotype was sampled from a man younger than 30 in good health. The chain recombines TRBV25-1 with TRBJ2-7; TRBD1 or TRBD2 may be the D gene (6 bases each). The source material was naive T cells sorted from blood. The CDR3 here is CASSAYGGLGIEQYF. Written as DNA, the CDR3 is TGTGCCAGCAGTGCTTACGGGGGCCTGGGGATCGAGCAGTACTTC.